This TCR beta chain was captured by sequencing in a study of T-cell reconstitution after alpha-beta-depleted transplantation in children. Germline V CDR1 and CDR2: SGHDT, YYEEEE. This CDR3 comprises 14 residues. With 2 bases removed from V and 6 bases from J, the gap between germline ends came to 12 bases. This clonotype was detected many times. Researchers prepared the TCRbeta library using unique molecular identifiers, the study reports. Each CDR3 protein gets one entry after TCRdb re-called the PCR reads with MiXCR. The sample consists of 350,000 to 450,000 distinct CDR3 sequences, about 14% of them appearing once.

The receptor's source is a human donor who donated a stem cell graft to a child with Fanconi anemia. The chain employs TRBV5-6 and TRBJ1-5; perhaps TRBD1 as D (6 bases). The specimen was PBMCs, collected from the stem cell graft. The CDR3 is CASSFWAGAQPQHF. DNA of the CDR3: TGTGCCAGCAGCTTCTGGGCAGGGGCTCAGCCCCAGCATTTT.